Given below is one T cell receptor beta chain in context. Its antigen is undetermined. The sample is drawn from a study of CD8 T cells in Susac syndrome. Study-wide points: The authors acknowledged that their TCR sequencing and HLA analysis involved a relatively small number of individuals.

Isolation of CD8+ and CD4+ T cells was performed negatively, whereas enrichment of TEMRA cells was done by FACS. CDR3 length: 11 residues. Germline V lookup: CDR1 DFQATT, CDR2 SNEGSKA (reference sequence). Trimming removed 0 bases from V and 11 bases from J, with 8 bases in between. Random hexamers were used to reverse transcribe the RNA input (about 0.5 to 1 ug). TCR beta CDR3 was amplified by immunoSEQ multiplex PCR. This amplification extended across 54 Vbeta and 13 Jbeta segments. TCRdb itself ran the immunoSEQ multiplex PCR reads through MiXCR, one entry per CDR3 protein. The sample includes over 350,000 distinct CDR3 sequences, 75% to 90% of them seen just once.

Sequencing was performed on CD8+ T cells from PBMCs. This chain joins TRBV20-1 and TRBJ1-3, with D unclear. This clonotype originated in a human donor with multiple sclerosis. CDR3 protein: CSAREEGAIYF. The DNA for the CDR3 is TGCAGTGCTAGAGAAGAGGGTGCCATATATTTT.